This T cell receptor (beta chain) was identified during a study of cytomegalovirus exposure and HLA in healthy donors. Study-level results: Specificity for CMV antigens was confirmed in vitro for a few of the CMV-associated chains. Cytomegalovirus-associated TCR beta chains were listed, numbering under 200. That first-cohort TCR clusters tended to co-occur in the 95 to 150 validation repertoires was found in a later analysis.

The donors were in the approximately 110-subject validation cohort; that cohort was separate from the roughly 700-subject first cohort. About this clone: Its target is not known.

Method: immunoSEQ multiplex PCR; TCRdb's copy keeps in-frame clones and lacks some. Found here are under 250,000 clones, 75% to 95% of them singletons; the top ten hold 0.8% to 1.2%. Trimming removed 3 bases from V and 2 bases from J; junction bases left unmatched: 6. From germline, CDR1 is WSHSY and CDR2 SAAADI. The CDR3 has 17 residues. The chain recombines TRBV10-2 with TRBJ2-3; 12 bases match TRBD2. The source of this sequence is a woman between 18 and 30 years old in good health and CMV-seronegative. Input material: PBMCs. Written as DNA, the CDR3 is TGCGCCAGCAGTGACCCTGGACTAGCGGGGATCACAGATACGCAGTATTTT. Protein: CASSDPGLAGITDTQYF.